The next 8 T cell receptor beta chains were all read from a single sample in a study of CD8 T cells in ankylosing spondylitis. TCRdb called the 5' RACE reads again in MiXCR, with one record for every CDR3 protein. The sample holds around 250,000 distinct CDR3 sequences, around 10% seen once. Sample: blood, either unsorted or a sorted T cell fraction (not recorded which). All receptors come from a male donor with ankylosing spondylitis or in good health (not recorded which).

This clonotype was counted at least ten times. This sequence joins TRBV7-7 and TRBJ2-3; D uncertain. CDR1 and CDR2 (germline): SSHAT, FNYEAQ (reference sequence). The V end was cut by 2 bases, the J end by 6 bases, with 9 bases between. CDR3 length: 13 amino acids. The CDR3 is CASSLQGSDTQYF. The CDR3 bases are TGTGCCAGCAGCTTACAAGGGTCCGATACGCAGTATTTT.

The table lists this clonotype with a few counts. CDR3 DNA: TGCAGCGTTGAAGCCGCCAGGGAAGGCTACGAGCAGTACTTC. Translation: CSVEAAREGYEQYF. This chain connects TRBV29-1 to TRBJ2-7; D possibly corresponds to TRBD1 (5 bases). This CDR3 spans 14 amino acids. Germline CDR1 is SQVTM and CDR2 is ANQGSEA. V dropped 1 base and J dropped 3 bases, with 13 bases sitting between them.

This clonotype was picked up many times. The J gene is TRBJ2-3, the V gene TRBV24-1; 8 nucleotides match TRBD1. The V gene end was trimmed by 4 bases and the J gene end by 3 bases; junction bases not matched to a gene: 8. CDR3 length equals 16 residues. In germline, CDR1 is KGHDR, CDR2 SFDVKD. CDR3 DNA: TGTGCCACCAGTGACCAGGACAGGGTAGAGACAGATACGCAGTATTTT. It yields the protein CATSDQDRVETDTQYF.

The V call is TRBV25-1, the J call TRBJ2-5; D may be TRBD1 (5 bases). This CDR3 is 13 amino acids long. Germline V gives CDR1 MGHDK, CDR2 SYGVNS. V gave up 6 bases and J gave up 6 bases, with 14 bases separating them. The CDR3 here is CASSANRIQTQYF. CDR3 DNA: TGTGCCAGCAGCGCGAACAGGATACAGACCCAGTACTTC.

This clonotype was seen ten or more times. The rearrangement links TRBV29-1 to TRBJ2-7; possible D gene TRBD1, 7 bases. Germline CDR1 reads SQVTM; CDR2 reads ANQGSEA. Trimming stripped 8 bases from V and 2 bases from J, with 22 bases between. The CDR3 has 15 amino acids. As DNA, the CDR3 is TGCAGCTTCACCCCTGCGGGACAGTACCCCTACGAGCAGTACTTC. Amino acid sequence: CSFTPAGQYPYEQYF.

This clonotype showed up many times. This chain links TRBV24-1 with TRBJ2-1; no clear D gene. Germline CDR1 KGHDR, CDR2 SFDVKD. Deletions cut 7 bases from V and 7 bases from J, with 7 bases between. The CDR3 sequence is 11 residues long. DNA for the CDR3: TGTGCCACCAGGGCGAGGAATGAGCAGTTCTTC. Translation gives CATRARNEQFF.

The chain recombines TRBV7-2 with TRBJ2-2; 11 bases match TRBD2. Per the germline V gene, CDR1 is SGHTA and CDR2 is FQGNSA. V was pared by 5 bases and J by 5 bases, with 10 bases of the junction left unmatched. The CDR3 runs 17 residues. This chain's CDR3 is CASSRESSGGSTGELFF. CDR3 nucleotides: TGTGCCAGCAGCCGGGAGTCTAGCGGGGGGTCAACCGGGGAGCTGTTTTTT.

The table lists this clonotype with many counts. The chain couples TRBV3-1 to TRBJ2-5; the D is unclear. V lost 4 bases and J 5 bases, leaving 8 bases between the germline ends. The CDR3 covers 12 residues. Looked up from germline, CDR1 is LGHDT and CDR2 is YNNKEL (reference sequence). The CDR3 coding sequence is TGTGCCAGCAGCCCAAAGGACGAGACCCAGTACTTC. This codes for CASSPKDETQYF.